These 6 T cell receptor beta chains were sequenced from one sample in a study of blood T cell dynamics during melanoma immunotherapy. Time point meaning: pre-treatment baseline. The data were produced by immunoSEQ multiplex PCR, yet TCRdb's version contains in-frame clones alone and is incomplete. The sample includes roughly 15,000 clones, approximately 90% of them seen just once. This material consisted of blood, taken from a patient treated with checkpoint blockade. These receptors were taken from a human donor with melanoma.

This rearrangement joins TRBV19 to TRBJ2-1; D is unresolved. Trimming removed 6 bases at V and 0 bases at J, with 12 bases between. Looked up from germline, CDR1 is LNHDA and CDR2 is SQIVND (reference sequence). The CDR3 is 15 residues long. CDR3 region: CASRWAADSYNEQFF. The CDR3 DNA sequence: TGTGCCAGTAGGTGGGCGGCGGACTCCTACAATGAGCAGTTCTTC.

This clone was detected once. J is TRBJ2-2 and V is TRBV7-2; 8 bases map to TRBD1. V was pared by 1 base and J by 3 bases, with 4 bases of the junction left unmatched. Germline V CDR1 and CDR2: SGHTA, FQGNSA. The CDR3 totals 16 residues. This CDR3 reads CASSLVQGGDTGELFF. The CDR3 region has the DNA TGTGCCAGCAGCTTAGTACAGGGGGGAGACACCGGGGAGCTGTTTTTT.

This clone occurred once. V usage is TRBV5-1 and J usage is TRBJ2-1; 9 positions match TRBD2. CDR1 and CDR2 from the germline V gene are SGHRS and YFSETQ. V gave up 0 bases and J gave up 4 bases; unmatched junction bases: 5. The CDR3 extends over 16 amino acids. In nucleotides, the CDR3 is TGCGCCAGCAGCTTGGACGCTAGCGGGGTTTACAATGAGCAGTTCTTC. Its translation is CASSLDASGVYNEQFF.

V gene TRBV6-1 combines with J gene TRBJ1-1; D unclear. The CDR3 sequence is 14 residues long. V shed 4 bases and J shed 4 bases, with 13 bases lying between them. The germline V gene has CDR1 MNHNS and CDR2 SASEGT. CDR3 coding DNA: TGTGCCAGCAGTGTCCAGGCGGGTCCCACTGAAGCTTTCTTT. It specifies CASSVQAGPTEAFF.

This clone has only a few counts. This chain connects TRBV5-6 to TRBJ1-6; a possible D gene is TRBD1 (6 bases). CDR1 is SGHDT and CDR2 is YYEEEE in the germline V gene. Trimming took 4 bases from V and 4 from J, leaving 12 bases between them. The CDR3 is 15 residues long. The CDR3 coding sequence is TGTGCCAGCAGCGCGATACAGGGTTATAATTCACCCCTCCACTTT. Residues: CASSAIQGYNSPLHF.

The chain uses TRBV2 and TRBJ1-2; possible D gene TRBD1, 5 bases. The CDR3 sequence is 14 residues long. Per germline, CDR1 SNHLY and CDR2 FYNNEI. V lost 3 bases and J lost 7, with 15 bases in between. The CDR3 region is CASSEGGGIGGYTF. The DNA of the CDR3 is TGTGCCAGCAGTGAGGGGGGTGGAATAGGTGGCTACACCTTC.